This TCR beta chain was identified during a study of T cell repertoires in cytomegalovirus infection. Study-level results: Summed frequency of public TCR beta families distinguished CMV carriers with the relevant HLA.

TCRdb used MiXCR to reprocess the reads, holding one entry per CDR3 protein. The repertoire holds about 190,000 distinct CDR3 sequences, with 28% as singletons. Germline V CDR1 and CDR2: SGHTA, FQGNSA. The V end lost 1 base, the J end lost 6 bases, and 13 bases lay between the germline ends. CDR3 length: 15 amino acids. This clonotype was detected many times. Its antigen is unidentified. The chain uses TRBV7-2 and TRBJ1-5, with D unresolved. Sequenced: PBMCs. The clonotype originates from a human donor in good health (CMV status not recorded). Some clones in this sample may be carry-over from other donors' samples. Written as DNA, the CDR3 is TGTGCCAGCAGCTTAGACGGCAGCCGGGGTCAGCCCCAGCATTTT. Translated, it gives CASSLDGSRGQPQHF.